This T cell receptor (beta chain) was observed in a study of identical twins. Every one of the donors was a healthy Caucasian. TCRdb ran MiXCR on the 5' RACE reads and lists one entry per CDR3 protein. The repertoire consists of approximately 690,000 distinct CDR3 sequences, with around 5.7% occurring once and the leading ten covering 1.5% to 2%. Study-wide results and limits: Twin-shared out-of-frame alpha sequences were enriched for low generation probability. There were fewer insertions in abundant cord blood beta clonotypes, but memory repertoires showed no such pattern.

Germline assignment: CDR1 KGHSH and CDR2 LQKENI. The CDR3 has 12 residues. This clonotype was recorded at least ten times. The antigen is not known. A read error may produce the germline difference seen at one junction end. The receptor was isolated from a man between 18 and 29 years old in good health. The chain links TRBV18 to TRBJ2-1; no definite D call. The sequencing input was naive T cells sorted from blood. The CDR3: CASSPGYNEQFF. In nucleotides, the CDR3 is TGCGCCAGCAGCCCGGGCTACAATGAGCAGTTCTTC.